This T cell receptor beta chain was identified in a study of OX40 agonist ivuxolimab in advanced cancers. The J segment lost 7 bases and the V segment lost 6 bases, leaving 10 bases of the junction unmatched. The germline V gene has CDR1 SNHLY and CDR2 FYNNEI. CDR3 length equals 14 residues. In the case of this clone: Its antigen is as yet unknown.

Repertoires were generated with immunoSEQ multiplex PCR, while TCRdb's copy carries only in-frame clones and drops some. This table holds some 41,000 clones, around nine tenths found once. Broader study findings: The authors also found low normalized T-cell clonal expansion in some nonresponders.

The sample here was CD4+ or CD8+ T cells sorted from blood, taken in a trial of the OX40 agonist ivuxolimab. The J gene is TRBJ1-2, the V gene TRBV2; the match to TRBD1 covers 8 bases. This sequence was found in an adult with an advanced solid tumor such as melanoma, head and neck, liver or kidney cancer. DNA of the CDR3: TGTGCCAGCAGGATCCAGGGGGCGAAGGGTGGCTACACCTTC. It translates to CASRIQGAKGGYTF.